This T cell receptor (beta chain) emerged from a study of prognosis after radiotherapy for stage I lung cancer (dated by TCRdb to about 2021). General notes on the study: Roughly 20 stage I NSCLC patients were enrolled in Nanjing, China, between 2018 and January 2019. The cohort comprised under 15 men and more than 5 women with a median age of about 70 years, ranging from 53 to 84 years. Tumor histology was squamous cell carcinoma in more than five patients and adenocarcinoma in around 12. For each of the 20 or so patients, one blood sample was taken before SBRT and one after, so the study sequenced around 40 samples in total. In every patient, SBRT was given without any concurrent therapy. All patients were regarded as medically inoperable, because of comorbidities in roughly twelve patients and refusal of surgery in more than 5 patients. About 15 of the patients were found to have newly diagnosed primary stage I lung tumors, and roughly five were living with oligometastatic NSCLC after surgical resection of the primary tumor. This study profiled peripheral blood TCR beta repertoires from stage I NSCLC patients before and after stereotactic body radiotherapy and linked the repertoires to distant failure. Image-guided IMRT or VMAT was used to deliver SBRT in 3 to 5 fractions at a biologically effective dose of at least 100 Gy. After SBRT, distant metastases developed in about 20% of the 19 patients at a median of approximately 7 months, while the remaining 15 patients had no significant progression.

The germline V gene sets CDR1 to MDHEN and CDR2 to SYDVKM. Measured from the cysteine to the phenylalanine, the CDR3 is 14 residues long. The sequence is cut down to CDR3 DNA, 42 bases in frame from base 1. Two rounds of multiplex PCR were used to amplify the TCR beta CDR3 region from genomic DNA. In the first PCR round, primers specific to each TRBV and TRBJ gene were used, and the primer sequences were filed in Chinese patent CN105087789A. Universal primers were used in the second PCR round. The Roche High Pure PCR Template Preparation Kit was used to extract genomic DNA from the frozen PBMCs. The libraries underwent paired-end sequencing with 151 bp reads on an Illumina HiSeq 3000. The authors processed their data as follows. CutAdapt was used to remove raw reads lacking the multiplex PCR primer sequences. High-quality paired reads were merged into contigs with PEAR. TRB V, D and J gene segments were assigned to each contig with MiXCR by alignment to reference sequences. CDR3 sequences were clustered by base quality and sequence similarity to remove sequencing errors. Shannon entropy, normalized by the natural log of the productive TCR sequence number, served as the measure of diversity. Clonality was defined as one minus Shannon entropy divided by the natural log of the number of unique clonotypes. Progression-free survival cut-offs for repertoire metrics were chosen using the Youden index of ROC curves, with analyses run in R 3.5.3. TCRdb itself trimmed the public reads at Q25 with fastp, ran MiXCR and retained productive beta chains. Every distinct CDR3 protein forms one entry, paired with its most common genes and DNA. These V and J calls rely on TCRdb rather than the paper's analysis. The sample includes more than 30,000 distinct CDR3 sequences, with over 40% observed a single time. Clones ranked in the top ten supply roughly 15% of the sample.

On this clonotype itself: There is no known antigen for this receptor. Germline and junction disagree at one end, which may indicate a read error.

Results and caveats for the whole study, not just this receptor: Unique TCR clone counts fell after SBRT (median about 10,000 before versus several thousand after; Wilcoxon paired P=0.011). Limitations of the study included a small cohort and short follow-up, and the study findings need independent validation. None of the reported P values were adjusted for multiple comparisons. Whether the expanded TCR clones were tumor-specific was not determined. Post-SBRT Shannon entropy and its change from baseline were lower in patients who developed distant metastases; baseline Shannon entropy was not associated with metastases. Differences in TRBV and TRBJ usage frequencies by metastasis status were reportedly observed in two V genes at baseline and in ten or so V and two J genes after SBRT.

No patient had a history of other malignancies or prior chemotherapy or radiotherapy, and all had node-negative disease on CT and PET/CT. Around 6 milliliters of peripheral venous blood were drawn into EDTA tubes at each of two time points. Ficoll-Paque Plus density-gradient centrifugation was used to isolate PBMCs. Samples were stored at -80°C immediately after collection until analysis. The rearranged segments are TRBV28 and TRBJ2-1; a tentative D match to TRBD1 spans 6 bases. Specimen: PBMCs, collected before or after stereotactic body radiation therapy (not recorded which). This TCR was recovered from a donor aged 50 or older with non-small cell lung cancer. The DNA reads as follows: TGTGCCAGCAGTCTCGGGACATCCTACAATGATCAGTTCTTC. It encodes CASSLGTSYNDQFF. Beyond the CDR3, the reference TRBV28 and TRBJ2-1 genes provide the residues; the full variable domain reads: DVKVTQSSRYLVKRTGEKVFLECVQDMDHENMFWYRQDPGLGLRLIYFSYDVKMKEKGDIPEGYSVSREKKERFSLILESASTNQTSMYLCASSLGTSYNDQFFGPGTRLTVL.